The clone carrying this T cell receptor (beta chain) showed up just a few times. The sample holds other DNA sequences that translate to the same CDR3. The data stem from a study of blood T cell repertoires in COVID-19. Losses at the gene ends were 5 bases for V and 1 base for J; bases not matched to a gene: 3. CDR1 SGHVS and CDR2 FNYEAQ come from the germline V gene. The CDR3 runs 15 residues. Per the study methods: Amplifying reference gene primers gave estimates of nucleated cell counts. TCRdb keeps only in-frame clones here, not all; method: immunoSEQ multiplex PCR. Clone size and the V and J calls come from that table; the DNA yielded D and trimming. The sample holds under 400,000 clones, approximately 89% seen once.

This chain links TRBV7-6 with TRBJ2-2, with 8 bases aligning to TRBD1. The clonotype comes from a man in his forties in a cohort exposed to, infected with or recovered from COVID-19 (not recorded which). The sample consisted of PBMCs or T cells enriched from blood (not recorded which). In nucleotides, the CDR3 is TGTGCCAGCAGCCTCGGGACAGGGAACACCGGGGAGCTGTTTTTT. Protein sequence: CASSLGTGNTGELFF.